These 22 T cell receptor beta chains were sequenced from one sample in a study of shared clonotypes between healthy human individuals. Some clones are missing from TCRdb's copy, which holds only in-frame ones; the method was immunoSEQ multiplex PCR. Here the sample spans 2 million to 2.5 million clones, 93% being singletons. The sample comprised naive CD4+ T cells from PBMCs. Indicated subset: CD45RA+ positively selected. The origin of the receptors is a man in his late teens or twenties in good health. Some clones in this sample may be carry-over from other donors' samples.

The chain joins TRBV28 to TRBJ2-7; the D is unclear. V was clipped by 6 bases and J by 0 bases, with 12 bases between them. Germline-derived CDR1 and CDR2 are MDHEN and SYDVKM. The CDR3 has 14 residues. The CDR3 DNA is TGTGCCAGCAGCCCCCCGACGGGCTCCTACGAGCAGTACTTC. Protein: CASSPPTGSYEQYF.

For this clone: Other DNA sequences of this sample code for an identical CDR3. The gene calls are TRBV10-3 and TRBJ1-2; D gene uncertain. Germline lookup yields CDR1 ENHRY and CDR2 SYGVKD. The CDR3 extends over 13 amino acids. The ends were cut back, 3 bases at V and 2 bases at J, with 7 bases in the middle. The chain's CDR3 is CAISEGGNYGYTF. The CDR3 DNA sequence: TGTGCCATCAGTGAAGGAGGGAACTATGGCTACACCTTC.

Concerning this clone: The sample contains more than one DNA sequence encoding this CDR3. This rearrangement joins TRBV6-5 to TRBJ2-5, with D maybe TRBD2 (6 bases). V dropped 8 bases and J dropped 5 bases, with 9 bases sitting between them. The CDR3 loop spans 11 amino acids. The germline V gene has CDR1 MNHEY and CDR2 SVGAGI. CDR3 nucleotides: TGTGCCAGCTCTGGGGGGGAGACCCAGTACTTC. This codes for CASSGGETQYF.

The V gene is TRBV5-5, the J gene TRBJ2-1; D is unresolved. This CDR3 has 11 amino acids. V gave up 2 bases and J gave up 7 bases, with 4 bases separating them. Germline V gives CDR1 SGHKS, CDR2 YYEKEE (reference sequence). Here the CDR3 DNA reads TGTGCCAGCAGCTTTGTAAATGAGCAGTTCTTC. Translated, it gives CASSFVNEQFF.

This chain uses TRBV21-1 with TRBJ2-6; TRBD1 was called by the table and not checked on the DNA. TRBV21-1 is a pseudogene segment. The CDR3 is 14 residues long. The CDR3 DNA follows: TGTGCCATACAGGGGGCATCAGGGGCCAACGTCCTGACTTTC. Its translation: CAIQGASGANVLTF.

This chain connects TRBV6-1 to TRBJ1-5; unclear D gene. The CDR3 loop spans 14 amino acids. Germline V gene sequence: CDR1 MNHNS, CDR2 SASEGT. Trimming removed 7 bases from V and 4 bases from J, with 14 bases in between. For the CDR3, the DNA is TGTGCCAGCACCGAGGGAGCTAATAATCAGCCCCAGCATTTT. Its protein is CASTEGANNQPQHF.

In regard to this clone: Different DNA sequences within this sample yield the same CDR3. The chain joins TRBV5-8 to TRBJ2-7; D perhaps matches TRBD2 (5 bases). V lost 1 base and J lost 3, with 8 bases in between. The germline gives CDR1 SGHTS, CDR2 YDEGEE. The CDR3 is 13 residues long. The chain's CDR3 is CASSLSGIYEQYF. The CDR3 nucleotides are TGTGCCAGCAGCTTGTCCGGGATCTACGAGCAGTACTTC.

The chain uses TRBV19 and TRBJ2-7, with 11 bases identical to TRBD2. The junction had 4 bases not matched to a gene; V was cut back by 4 bases and J by 2 bases. Germline assignment: CDR1 LNHDA and CDR2 SQIVND (reference sequence). The CDR3 is made up of 15 amino acids. In nucleotides, the CDR3 is TGTGCCAGTAGTACCCTTAGCGGGAGGGCCTACGAGCAGTACTTC. As protein: CASSTLSGRAYEQYF.

In its sample, this clone was seen once. This chain uses TRBV28 with TRBJ2-3, with D possibly TRBD1 on 6 matching bases. There are 13 residues in the CDR3. The germline gives CDR1 MDHEN, CDR2 SYDVKM. V was shortened by 6 bases and J by 5 bases, with 12 bases between the two germline ends. In nucleotides, the CDR3 is TGTGCCAGCAGACGGACAGTTCAAGATACGCAGTATTTT. This sequence encodes CASRRTVQDTQYF.

V gene TRBV19 combines with J gene TRBJ1-5; TRBD1 aligns across 10 bases. The V gene end was trimmed by 8 bases and the J gene end by 11 bases; junction bases not matched to a gene: 3. Germline CDR1 reads LNHDA; CDR2 reads SQIVND (reference sequence). The CDR3 is made up of 11 amino acids. CDR3 sequence (DNA): TGTGCCAGTGGGGACAGGGGCGCCCAGCATTTT. This codes for CASGDRGAQHF.

The chain joins TRBV18 to TRBJ2-7, with a possible D match to TRBD1 (6 bases). CDR3 length: 15 amino acids. Germline CDR1 KGHSH, CDR2 LQKENI. V lost 4 bases to trimming and J lost 4 bases, with 17 bases between them. The CDR3 sequence is CASSLTPGHPYEQYF. In DNA form, the CDR3 reads TGTGCCAGCTCACTAACCCCGGGACACCCTTACGAGCAGTACTTC. Combining the CDR3 with reference TRBV18 and TRBJ2-7 gives the whole variable domain NAGVMQNPRHLVRRRGQEARLRCSPMKGHSHVYWYRQLPEEGLKFMVYLQKENIIDESGMPKERFSAEFPKEGPSILRIQQVVRGDSAAYFCASSLTPGHPYEQYFGPGTRLTVT.

The chain recombines TRBV7-2 with TRBJ1-1; possible D gene TRBD1, 5 bases. The CDR3 covers 13 residues. The V gene lost 2 bases and the J gene lost 4 bases, with 8 bases spanning the gap. Per germline, CDR1 SGHTA and CDR2 FQGNSA. The CDR3 sequence is CASSLPDSTEAFF. The CDR3 coding sequence is TGTGCCAGCAGCTTACCAGACAGCACTGAAGCTTTCTTT.

CDR3 bases: TGTGCCAGCAGTCACCCGGGGGGGACTAGTGCCAATGAGCAGTTCTTC. Amino acid sequence: CASSHPGGTSANEQFF. This sequence joins TRBV7-2 and TRBJ2-1; 8 positions match TRBD2. CDR3 length equals 16 residues. J was trimmed by 6 bases and V by 6 bases; bases with no gene match: 13. Germline loops: CDR1 SGHTA, CDR2 FQGNSA.

As to this clone: The sample holds other DNA sequences that translate to the same CDR3. The chain employs TRBV9 and TRBJ2-3; 14 bases are shared with TRBD2. V was clipped by 0 bases and J by 5 bases; unmatched bases: 5. Germline-derived CDR1 and CDR2 are SGDLS and YYNGEE. The CDR3 extends over 17 amino acids. The CDR3 is CASSVAGTSGSGDTQYF. The CDR3 bases are TGTGCCAGCAGCGTAGCCGGGACTAGCGGGAGTGGAGATACGCAGTATTTT.

This clone was observed a single time. This chain connects TRBV2 to TRBJ2-7, with 8 bases aligning to TRBD1. J was trimmed by 1 base and V by 6 bases; bases with no gene match: 8. Germline loops: CDR1 SNHLY, CDR2 FYNNEI. This CDR3 is built from 15 residues. The CDR3 reads CASSSRGRVSYEQYF. The DNA for the CDR3 is TGTGCCAGCAGCAGCAGGGGGCGGGTGTCCTACGAGCAGTACTTC.

The genes are TRBV9 and TRBJ2-3, with a tentative D call TRBD2 (6 bases). The germline V and J ends were trimmed by 4 bases and 2 bases, with 8 bases remaining between them. The CDR3 sequence is 13 residues long. The germline V gene has CDR1 SGDLS and CDR2 YYNGEE. The CDR3 is CASSWDSTDTQYF. The CDR3 nucleotides read TGTGCCAGCAGCTGGGACTCCACAGATACGCAGTATTTT. The full variable domain, in which reference TRBV9 and TRBJ2-3 provide the parts outside the CDR3, is DSGVTQTPKHLITATGQRVTLRCSPRSGDLSVYWYQQSLDQGLQFLIQYYNGEERAKGNILERFSAQQFPDLHSELNLSSLELGDSALYFCASSWDSTDTQYFGPGTRLTVL.

The chain couples TRBV5-4 to TRBJ2-7; D is unclear. Trimming cost V 4 bases and J 2 bases, with 16 bases left between them. Germline V lookup: CDR1 SGHNT, CDR2 YYREEE (reference sequence). The CDR3 contains 15 residues. The CDR3 protein is CASSAAKGTPYEQYF. The DNA for the CDR3 is TGTGCCAGCAGCGCCGCGAAGGGTACCCCCTACGAGCAGTACTTC.

V usage is TRBV30 and J usage is TRBJ1-3, with D uncertain. Germline V gives CDR1 GTSNPN, CDR2 SVGIG (reference sequence). This CDR3 is built from 12 residues. V shed 2 bases and J shed 7 bases, with 9 bases lying between them. In DNA form, the CDR3 reads TGTGCCTGGAGTCTGGCGGGGAACACCATATATTTT. It translates to CAWSLAGNTIYF.

This clone was detected only once. This sequence joins TRBV2 and TRBJ2-3; D not certain. V gave up 7 bases and J gave up 2 bases, with 10 bases separating them. Germline V gives CDR1 SNHLY, CDR2 FYNNEI. The CDR3 runs 13 residues. The CDR3 sequence: CASILEVTDTQYF. The DNA for the CDR3 is TGTGCCAGCATCCTAGAAGTCACAGATACGCAGTATTTT.

This clone came up a few times. The rearrangement uses TRBV27 and TRBJ1-1, with a weak D call TRBD1 (5 bases). Germline V gene lookup returns CDR1 MNHEY and CDR2 SMNVEV (reference sequence). V shed 6 bases and J shed 4 bases, with 12 bases lying between them. This CDR3 region has 13 residues. CDR3 region: CASRHPGGTEAFF. The DNA of the CDR3 is TGTGCCAGCAGGCACCCTGGGGGCACTGAAGCTTTCTTT.

This clone is a singleton in its sample. This sequence joins TRBV4-3 and TRBJ1-3; D is perhaps TRBD1 (6 bases). Trimming pared 5 bases from V and 1 base from J, leaving 15 bases between. Germline-derived CDR1 and CDR2 are LGHNA and YSLEER. CDR3 length: 16 amino acids. This chain's CDR3 is CASSLHGTLSGNTIYF. CDR3 sequence (DNA): TGCGCCAGCAGCTTACACGGGACACTATCTGGAAACACCATATATTTT.

This sequence joins TRBV9 and TRBJ1-2; D is possibly TRBD1 (5 bases). V was trimmed by 4 bases and J by 7 bases, leaving 20 bases between them. Germline-derived CDR1 and CDR2 are SGDLS and YYNGEE. The CDR3 has 15 residues. The CDR3 sequence is CASSPGDRSTVGYTF. The CDR3 region has the DNA TGTGCCAGCAGCCCTGGGGACCGAAGTACCGTTGGCTACACCTTC.